The clone carrying this T cell receptor (beta chain) was seen ten or more times. Trimming removed 0 bases from V and 6 bases from J, with 15 bases in between. CDR1 LGHNA and CDR2 YSLEER come from the germline V gene. The CDR3 covers 15 residues. This sample stems from a study of T-cell reconstitution after alpha-beta-depleted transplantation in children. For TCRbeta, the library was prepared with unique molecular identifiers. TCRdb reprocessed the PCR reads via MiXCR and lists one record per CDR3 protein. The table has some 450,000 distinct CDR3 sequences, about 40% seen once; the top ten hold 27%. This chain joins TRBV4-3 and TRBJ2-7; possible D gene TRBD1, 5 bases. The sequence was obtained from a girl aged 2-15 years with aplastic anemia, due to receive a stem cell transplant. Sequenced here: PBMCs, sampled before TCRalphabeta/CD19-depleted stem cell transplant. DNA of the CDR3: TGCGCCAGCAGCCAAGATTCAGGGTTGGGGTCCGAGCAGTACTTC. This codes for CASSQDSGLGSEQYF.